This entry describes one TCR beta chain. The antigen is undetermined. This sample is part of a study of Ad26.COV2.S vaccination and SARS-CoV-2 variants. Turning to the study itself: Within the COV1001 Ad26.COV2.S trial arm, the donor was enrolled.

Germline CDR1 is GTSNPN and CDR2 is SVGIG (reference sequence). Trimming pared 2 bases from V and 4 bases from J, leaving 14 bases between. The CDR3 contains 14 residues. Using immunoSEQ multiplex PCR, the repertoire was profiled, and TCRdb retains in-frame clones only, with some absent. The sample has some 370,000 clones, approximately 83% seen once. Study outcomes and limitations: The TCR breadth and depth analyses may have produced an underestimate of total T cell responses.

As to treatment: about 20 received Ad26.COV2.S at low or high dose, single or two shots; about 5 received placebo; per-sample allocation not given. Repertoires come from day 63 after the first vaccine or placebo injection. This Boston cohort included adults aged 18-55 years. This receptor was identified in a person between 18 and 60 years old who received the Ad26.COV2.S COVID-19 vaccine or a placebo. The chain joins TRBV30 to TRBJ1-1; D is perhaps TRBD1 (5 bases). Sequences were derived from peripheral blood, sampled in a trial of Ad26.COV2.S vaccine versus placebo. The CDR3 loop reads CAWSRGRVGTEAFF. Here the CDR3 DNA reads TGTGCCTGGAGTCGAGGCAGGGTGGGCACTGAAGCTTTCTTT.